The present entry profiles one T cell receptor beta chain with its context. The entry originates in a study of T cell clusters in autoimmune cytopenias. The CDR3 extends over 15 amino acids. TRB rearrangements were amplified by touch-down multiplex PCR with mixed TRB-A/B primers. Reanalyzing the multiplex PCR reads, TCRdb keeps one entry per CDR3 protein, without DNA. This repertoire comprises about 5,100 distinct CDR3 sequences; its ten largest clones make up 30% to 40%. TRB was amplified from around 250 ng of peripheral blood genomic DNA per sample. These sequences were also reported in another study, on T cell repertoires in aging, cancer and after chemotherapy. From that report: Some 8.1 million TCR reads were in the whole dataset. Compared with age-matched healthy donors, untreated hematological or solid cancer patients showed higher blood TCR clonality.

Sequenced input: peripheral blood. The chain carries TRBV12-3 or TRBV12-4 and TRBJ1-2; TCRdb lists TRBD1, though no DNA is available to test this call. This clonotype originated in a human donor in good health. The CDR3 sequence: CASRASGTEIYGYTF.